Listed below are T cell receptor beta chains from one sample, sequenced in a study of shared clonotypes between healthy human individuals. TCRdb keeps only in-frame clones here, not all; method: immunoSEQ multiplex PCR. The table lists around 690,000 clones, 90% of them singletons, with about 33% in the top ten. Sequencing was done on a sample of memory CD8+ T cells from PBMCs. The receptor source for this set is a man younger than 30 in good health. Some clones in this sample may be carry-over from other donors' samples. CDR3s include the opening cysteine and the closing phenylalanine or tryptophan. Fields, in order: V gene, J gene, clone size, D gene, CDR3 protein, CDR3 DNA. A D gene is named only where the DNA matches it firmly. A row's size may be missing; if present it is once, few, many or a size class.

v_gene: TRBV29-1; j_gene: TRBJ2-5; abundance: -; d_gene: TRBD2; CDR3aa: CSVGLVGGQGAQYF; CDR3nt: TGCAGCGTGGGACTAGTGGGGGGGCAAGGGGCCCAGTACTTC
v_gene: TRBV4-1; j_gene: TRBJ2-1; abundance: -; d_gene: TRBD2; CDR3aa: CASSQASSGRAENYNEQFF; CDR3nt: TGCGCCAGCAGCCAAGCTAGTAGCGGGAGGGCCGAAAATTACAATGAGCAGTTCTTC
v_gene: TRBV7-9; j_gene: TRBJ2-1; abundance: once; d_gene: TRBD2; CDR3aa: CASSPRGGLAAYNEQFF; CDR3nt: TGTGCCAGCAGCCCACGAGGGGGACTAGCGGCCTACAATGAGCAGTTCTTC
v_gene: TRBV27; j_gene: TRBJ2-7; abundance: few; d_gene: TRBD2; CDR3aa: CASSLFRSSGQSYEQYF; CDR3nt: TGTGCCAGCAGTTTATTCCGTTCTAGCGGCCAGAGCTACGAGCAGTACTTC
v_gene: TRBV29-1; j_gene: TRBJ1-2; abundance: -; d_gene: TRBD1; CDR3aa: CSVPPGGYGYTF; CDR3nt: TGCAGCGTTCCCCCAGGGGGCTATGGCTACACCTTC
v_gene: TRBV29-1; j_gene: TRBJ2-2; abundance: -; d_gene: TRBD2; CDR3aa: CSANGGRAGGELFF; CDR3nt: TGCAGCGCCAACGGGGGGAGGGCCGGCGGGGAGCTGTTTTTT
v_gene: TRBV10-1; j_gene: TRBJ2-3; abundance: -; d_gene: TRBD2; CDR3aa: CASSEFGGLATDTQYF; CDR3nt: TGCGCCAGCAGTGAGTTCGGGGGACTAGCGACAGATACGCAGTATTTT
v_gene: TRBV4-1; j_gene: TRBJ1-3; abundance: -; d_gene: -; CDR3aa: CASSQGSWSSGNTIYF; CDR3nt: TGCGCCAGCAGCCAAGGAAGTTGGAGCTCTGGAAACACCATATATTTT
v_gene: TRBV5-6; j_gene: TRBJ2-1; abundance: -; d_gene: -; CDR3aa: CASSLGRGSHNEQFF; CDR3nt: TGTGCCAGCAGCTTAGGCAGGGGAAGTCACAATGAGCAGTTCTTC
v_gene: TRBV5-4; j_gene: TRBJ2-5; abundance: -; d_gene: TRBD2; CDR3aa: CASSRLAEGQETQYF; CDR3nt: TGTGCCAGCAGCCGGCTAGCGGAAGGTCAAGAGACCCAGTACTTC
v_gene: TRBV7-2; j_gene: TRBJ1-1; abundance: few; d_gene: -; CDR3aa: CASSPPWGNTEAFF; CDR3nt: TGTGCCAGCAGCCCGCCCTGGGGGAACACTGAAGCTTTCTTT
v_gene: TRBV29-1; j_gene: TRBJ2-7; abundance: -; d_gene: TRBD2; CDR3aa: CSVLAGRDYEQYF; CDR3nt: TGCAGCGTTCTAGCTGGGAGGGACTACGAGCAGTACTTC
v_gene: TRBV9; j_gene: TRBJ2-1; abundance: once; d_gene: TRBD2; CDR3aa: CASSVVAGGHNEQFF; CDR3nt: TGTGCCAGCAGCGTTGTAGCGGGAGGCCACAATGAGCAGTTCTTC
v_gene: TRBV5-1; j_gene: TRBJ1-2; abundance: -; d_gene: -; CDR3aa: CASSLGQVYTF; CDR3nt: TGCGCCAGCAGCTTGGGGCAGGTCTACACCTTC
v_gene: TRBV4-3; j_gene: TRBJ2-7; abundance: -; d_gene: TRBD1; CDR3aa: CASSQERDSYYEQYF; CDR3nt: TGCGCCAGCAGCCAGGAGAGGGACAGCTACTACGAGCAGTACTTC
v_gene: TRBV4-2; j_gene: TRBJ2-1; abundance: -; d_gene: -; CDR3aa: CASSQAIQLAPNEQFF; CDR3nt: TGTGCCAGCAGCCAAGCTATTCAACTAGCCCCTAATGAGCAGTTCTTC
v_gene: TRBV11-2; j_gene: TRBJ1-4; abundance: -; d_gene: -; CDR3aa: CASTTGLGNEKLFF; CDR3nt: TGTGCCAGCACCACAGGGCTTGGTAATGAAAAACTGTTTTTT
v_gene: TRBV6-5; j_gene: TRBJ2-7; abundance: -; d_gene: -; CDR3aa: CASSLGVQPYEQYF; CDR3nt: TGTGCCAGCAGTTTGGGAGTTCAACCCTACGAGCAGTACTTC
v_gene: TRBV7-6; j_gene: TRBJ2-1; abundance: -; d_gene: TRBD2; CDR3aa: CASSFLAGGTPTGNEQFF; CDR3nt: TGTGCCAGCAGCTTTTTAGCGGGAGGAACCCCTACGGGGAATGAGCAGTTCTTC
v_gene: TRBV7-6; j_gene: TRBJ1-1; abundance: -; d_gene: -; CDR3aa: CASSPLNGDTEAFF; CDR3nt: TGTGCCAGCAGCCCCCTAAACGGGGACACTGAAGCTTTCTTT
v_gene: TRBV5-1; j_gene: TRBJ1-2; abundance: -; d_gene: -; CDR3aa: CASSLWPPQGYTF; CDR3nt: TGCGCCAGCAGCTTGTGGCCGCCTCAGGGCTACACCTTC
v_gene: TRBV28; j_gene: TRBJ2-1; abundance: -; d_gene: TRBD2; CDR3aa: CASSLYLWTSGRDNEQFF; CDR3nt: TGTGCCAGCAGTTTATATTTGTGGACTAGCGGGAGGGACAATGAGCAGTTCTTC
v_gene: TRBV30; j_gene: TRBJ2-7; abundance: -; d_gene: -; CDR3aa: CAWSVDNSYEQYF; CDR3nt: TGTGCCTGGAGTGTGGACAACTCCTACGAGCAGTACTTC
v_gene: TRBV9; j_gene: TRBJ2-7; abundance: -; d_gene: TRBD2; CDR3aa: CASSDPPGLAGGPSDEQYF; CDR3nt: TGTGCCAGCAGCGATCCCCCGGGACTAGCGGGAGGGCCTTCCGACGAGCAGTACTTC
v_gene: TRBV6-6; j_gene: TRBJ2-7; abundance: few; d_gene: -; CDR3aa: CASEGELYEQYF; CDR3nt: TGTGCCAGCGAAGGAGAGCTCTACGAGCAGTACTTC
v_gene: TRBV12-5; j_gene: TRBJ2-6; abundance: few; d_gene: -; CDR3aa: CASGLGARASVLTF; CDR3nt: TGTGCTAGTGGTTTGGGGGCCCGTGCATCCGTCCTGACTTTC
v_gene: TRBV27; j_gene: TRBJ2-2; abundance: -; d_gene: TRBD2; CDR3aa: CASSLFASGRTGELFF; CDR3nt: TGTGCCAGCAGTTTATTCGCTAGCGGGCGCACCGGGGAGCTGTTTTTT
v_gene: TRBV2; j_gene: TRBJ1-2; abundance: -; d_gene: -; CDR3aa: CASRGSTYGYTF; CDR3nt: TGTGCCAGCAGAGGCAGCACCTATGGCTACACCTTC
v_gene: TRBV6-4; j_gene: TRBJ2-1; abundance: -; d_gene: TRBD2; CDR3aa: CASSKAPGLAGYYNEQFF; CDR3nt: TGTGCCAGCTCAAAAGCCCCGGGACTAGCGGGTTACTACAATGAGCAGTTCTTC
v_gene: TRBV6-5; j_gene: TRBJ2-2; abundance: -; d_gene: -; CDR3aa: CASSYSRGDTGELFF; CDR3nt: TGTGCCAGCAGTTACTCCCGTGGAGACACCGGGGAGCTGTTTTTT
v_gene: TRBV10-3; j_gene: TRBJ2-5; abundance: -; d_gene: TRBD1; CDR3aa: CATKAGTGAMVTQETQYF; CDR3nt: TGTGCCACCAAGGCGGGGACAGGGGCAATGGTAACCCAAGAGACCCAGTACTTC
v_gene: TRBV19; j_gene: TRBJ2-5; abundance: -; d_gene: -; CDR3aa: CASSMRVIQETQYF; CDR3nt: TGTGCCAGTAGTATGCGGGTCATCCAAGAGACCCAGTACTTC
v_gene: TRBV9; j_gene: TRBJ2-1; abundance: -; d_gene: -; CDR3aa: CASSAWDEQFF; CDR3nt: TGTGCCAGCAGCGCCTGGGATGAGCAGTTCTTC
v_gene: TRBV4-3; j_gene: TRBJ2-1; abundance: -; d_gene: -; CDR3aa: CASSQDGHGLAYNEQFF; CDR3nt: TGCGCCAGCAGCCAAGATGGGCATGGCTTGGCCTACAATGAGCAGTTCTTC
v_gene: TRBV28; j_gene: TRBJ2-7; abundance: -; d_gene: -; CDR3aa: CASSYDWTTGQYF; CDR3nt: TGTGCCAGCAGTTACGACTGGACCACGGGGCAGTACTTC
v_gene: TRBV19; j_gene: TRBJ2-1; abundance: -; d_gene: -; CDR3aa: CASSIRTYNEQFF; CDR3nt: TGTGCCAGTAGTATTCGAACCTACAATGAGCAGTTCTTC
v_gene: TRBV7-7; j_gene: TRBJ2-3; abundance: -; d_gene: -; CDR3aa: CASSLSPTDTQYF; CDR3nt: TGTGCCAGCAGCTTAAGCCCCACAGATACGCAGTATTTT
v_gene: TRBV7-8; j_gene: TRBJ2-3; abundance: -; d_gene: -; CDR3aa: CASSLFIALRRVRTDTQYF; CDR3nt: TGTGCCAGCAGCTTATTCATCGCTTTGCGGCGTGTCCGCACAGATACGCAGTATTTT
v_gene: TRBV15; j_gene: TRBJ2-7; abundance: -; d_gene: -; CDR3aa: CATSSRAIPYEQYF; CDR3nt: TGTGCCACCAGCAGCCGGGCCATACCCTACGAGCAGTACTTC
v_gene: TRBV18; j_gene: TRBJ2-7; abundance: -; d_gene: -; CDR3aa: CASSPPADGRYEQYF; CDR3nt: TGTGCCAGCTCACCACCTGCGGACGGCCGCTACGAGCAGTACTTC
v_gene: TRBV15; j_gene: TRBJ1-5; abundance: few; d_gene: -; CDR3aa: CATSSGTTSNQPQHF; CDR3nt: TGTGCCACCAGCAGCGGGACAACTAGCAATCAGCCCCAGCATTTT
v_gene: TRBV9; j_gene: TRBJ2-3; abundance: -; d_gene: -; CDR3aa: CASSVAGAYDTQYF; CDR3nt: TGTGCCAGCAGCGTTGCGGGGGCCTATGATACGCAGTATTTT
v_gene: TRBV28; j_gene: TRBJ2-7; abundance: -; d_gene: TRBD2; CDR3aa: CASSPRVAGGFLDEQYF; CDR3nt: TGTGCCAGCAGTCCCAGAGTAGCGGGAGGATTTTTGGACGAGCAGTACTTC
v_gene: TRBV18; j_gene: TRBJ1-4; abundance: -; d_gene: TRBD1; CDR3aa: CASSRTGSREKLFF; CDR3nt: TGTGCCAGCTCACGGACAGGGTCGAGGGAAAAACTGTTTTTT
v_gene: TRBV7-9; j_gene: TRBJ2-3; abundance: -; d_gene: -; CDR3aa: CASSFLRTDTQYF; CDR3nt: TGTGCCAGCAGCTTCCTCCGCACAGATACGCAGTATTTT
v_gene: TRBV6-5; j_gene: TRBJ2-7; abundance: -; d_gene: TRBD2; CDR3aa: CASSWLGLADAYEQYF; CDR3nt: TGTGCCAGCAGTTGGTTAGGACTAGCTGACGCCTACGAGCAGTACTTC
v_gene: TRBV9; j_gene: TRBJ2-6; abundance: -; d_gene: TRBD2; CDR3aa: CASSQGTSGNGANVLTF; CDR3nt: TGTGCCAGCAGTCAGGGGACTAGCGGGAATGGGGCCAACGTCCTGACTTTC
v_gene: TRBV11-2; j_gene: TRBJ2-1; abundance: -; d_gene: TRBD2; CDR3aa: CASSLAGSLDRYNEQFF; CDR3nt: TGTGCCAGCAGCCTAGCGGGAAGTCTTGACCGTTACAATGAGCAGTTCTTC
v_gene: TRBV13; j_gene: TRBJ2-1; abundance: -; d_gene: TRBD2; CDR3aa: CASSLPGLAFEQFF; CDR3nt: TGTGCCAGCAGCTTACCGGGACTAGCTTTTGAGCAGTTCTTC
v_gene: TRBV4-1; j_gene: TRBJ2-7; abundance: -; d_gene: -; CDR3aa: CASSYRQNYEQYF; CDR3nt: TGCGCCAGCAGCTATCGGCAGAACTACGAGCAGTACTTC
v_gene: TRBV4-3; j_gene: TRBJ1-4; abundance: -; d_gene: -; CDR3aa: CASSQDRENEKLFF; CDR3nt: TGCGCCAGCAGCCAAGATCGAGAGAATGAAAAACTGTTTTTT
v_gene: TRBV6-6; j_gene: TRBJ2-2; abundance: -; d_gene: -; CDR3aa: CASTHGGELFF; CDR3nt: TGTGCCAGCACCCACGGCGGGGAGCTGTTTTTT